Following are 8 T cell receptor beta chains from one sample sequenced in a study of shared clonotypes between healthy human individuals. Only in-frame clones appear in the TCRdb table, and some are missing; sequencing was by immunoSEQ multiplex PCR. The sample includes about 800,000 clones, 95% to 97% seen only once; the top ten take about 0.21%. Naive CD8 cells were CD45RO-negative, positively selected for CCR7, excluding terminally differentiated effector memory CD45RA+ cells. Material for sequencing was naive CD8+ T cells sorted from blood. The receptors come from a young man in good health.

The genes are TRBV13 and TRBJ2-1; the match to TRBD2 covers 8 bases. The germline V gene encodes CDR1 PRHDT and CDR2 FYEKMQ (reference sequence). The CDR3 spans 17 residues. V gave up 5 bases and J gave up 0 bases; unmatched junction bases: 9. The CDR3 loop reads CASSPGLAPSSYNEQFF. DNA of the CDR3: TGTGCCAGCAGCCCCGGACTAGCCCCGAGCTCCTACAATGAGCAGTTCTTC.

The CDR3 loop is CASSPQTGSPYEQYF. The CDR3 DNA is TGTGCCAGCAGCCCTCAGACAGGGTCTCCCTACGAGCAGTACTTC. J is TRBJ2-7 and V is TRBV7-9, with 7 positions matching TRBD1. The CDR3 length is 15 residues. V trimming: 5 bases; J trimming: 2 bases; junction bases outside the gene matches: 9. Looked up from germline, CDR1 is SEHNR and CDR2 is FQNEAQ (reference sequence).

The rearrangement links TRBV13 to TRBJ2-5; unclear D gene. V shed 4 bases and J shed 3 bases, with 9 bases lying between them. This CDR3 comprises 13 residues. CDR1 is PRHDT and CDR2 is FYEKMQ in the germline V gene (reference sequence). This CDR3 is CASSSASKETQYF. In nucleotides, the CDR3 is TGTGCCAGCAGCTCGGCATCTAAAGAGACCCAGTACTTC.

This sequence joins TRBV4-3 and TRBJ1-1; 8 nucleotides align to TRBD1. J lost 8 bases, V lost 4 bases, and 6 bases had no gene match. CDR1 and CDR2 (germline): LGHNA, YSLEER. This CDR3 comprises 13 residues. CDR3 in amino acids: CASSPRGQGEAFF. In DNA, the CDR3 is TGCGCCAGCAGCCCCCGAGGACAGGGCGAAGCTTTCTTT.

This chain links TRBV27 with TRBJ2-7, with TRBD1 identical over 9 bases. Germline V lookup: CDR1 MNHEY, CDR2 SMNVEV (reference sequence). The length of the CDR3 is 16 residues. J gave up 1 base and V 0 bases, and 4 bases lay outside the gene matches. The CDR3 coding sequence is TGTGCCAGCAGTTTATCCTCCGGGACAGGGTCCTACGAGCAGTACTTC. Its translation: CASSLSSGTGSYEQYF.

This clone showed up just once. This chain uses TRBV7-6 with TRBJ2-7, with 8 bases fitting TRBD2. The V and J ends lost 5 bases and 0 bases, in that order; junction bases with no gene match: 3. CDR3 length equals 14 residues. Per the germline V gene, CDR1 is SGHVS and CDR2 is FNYEAQ. CDR3 residues: CASSLREASYEQYF. CDR3 nucleotides: TGTGCCAGCAGCCTGCGGGAGGCCTCCTACGAGCAGTACTTC. The entire variable domain, with the rest obtained from reference TRBV7-6 and TRBJ2-7, is as follows: GAGVSQSPRYKVTKRGQDVALRCDPISGHVSLYWYRQALGQGPEFLTYFNYEAQQDKSGLPNDRFSAERPEGSISTLTIQRTEQRDSAMYRCASSLREASYEQYFGPGTRLTVT.

The chain couples TRBV27 to TRBJ2-3; TRBD1 might be the D (5 bases). The V gene lost 5 bases and the J gene lost 2 bases, with 11 bases spanning the gap. CDR3 length: 14 amino acids. The germline V gene has CDR1 MNHEY and CDR2 SMNVEV (reference sequence). CDR3 in DNA: TGTGCCAGCAGTACACAGGCAAACACAGATACGCAGTATTTT. Translating gives CASSTQANTDTQYF.

This chain links TRBV6-6 with TRBJ2-1; a possible D gene is TRBD2 (6 bases). Trimming stripped 6 bases from V and 5 bases from J, with 20 bases between. This CDR3 contains 16 residues. CDR1 MNHNY and CDR2 SVGAGI come from the germline V gene (reference sequence). The DNA for the CDR3 is TGTGCCAGCAGCCCCCCGGACTATGGGCTCCACAATGAGCAGTTCTTC. It encodes CASSPPDYGLHNEQFF.